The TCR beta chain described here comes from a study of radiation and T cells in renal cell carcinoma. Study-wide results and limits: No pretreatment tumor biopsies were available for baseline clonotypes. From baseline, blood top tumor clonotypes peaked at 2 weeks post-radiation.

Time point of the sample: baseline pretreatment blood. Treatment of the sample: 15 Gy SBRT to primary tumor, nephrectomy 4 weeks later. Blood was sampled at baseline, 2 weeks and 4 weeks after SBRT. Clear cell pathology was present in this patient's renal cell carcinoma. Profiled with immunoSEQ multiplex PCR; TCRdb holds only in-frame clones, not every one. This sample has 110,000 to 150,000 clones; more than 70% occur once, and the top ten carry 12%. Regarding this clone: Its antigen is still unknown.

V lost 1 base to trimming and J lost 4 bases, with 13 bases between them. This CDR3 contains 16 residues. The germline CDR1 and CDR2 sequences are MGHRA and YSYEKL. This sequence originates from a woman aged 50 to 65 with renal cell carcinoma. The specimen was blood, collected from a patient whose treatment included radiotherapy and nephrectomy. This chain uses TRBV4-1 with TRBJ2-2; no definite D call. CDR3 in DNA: TGCGCCAGCAGCCAAGTTACGGGTTTCGGCACCGGGGAGCTGTTTTTT. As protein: CASSQVTGFGTGELFF.